This T cell receptor beta chain was sequenced for a study of cytomegalovirus exposure and HLA in healthy donors. 60 Vbeta and 13 Jbeta primers were used in PCR. Repertoires were generated with immunoSEQ multiplex PCR, while TCRdb's copy carries only in-frame clones and drops some. This repertoire comprises some 80,000 clones; its ten largest clones make up 1.1%. Trimming shortened V by 2 bases and J by 6 bases, and 11 bases separated the two germline ends. Germline V lookup: CDR1 SGHTA, CDR2 FQGNSA. The CDR3 runs to 13 residues. On this clone: No antigen is known for it.

Study-wide points: Other equally common chains were less clonally expanded than HLA-associated TCR beta chains, a later analysis showed. Researchers reported in a later analysis that a missense DCLRE1C variant was tied to TCR beta V- and J-gene trimming. What a later analysis showed was that several of the most significant clusters appeared linked to common viral pathogens.

Material: PBMCs. The genes are TRBV7-2 and TRBJ2-7; D possibly corresponds to TRBD1 (5 bases). This TCR was sampled from a woman in her 30s in good health and CMV-seronegative. The CDR3 DNA sequence: TGTGCCAGCAGCTTAAATGTAGGGGTCGAGCAGTACTTC. It yields the protein CASSLNVGVEQYF.